Below are 14 T cell receptor beta chains sequenced from a single sample in a study of blood T cells in healthy people across ages. A second PCR, run for about 7 to 12 cycles, used a sample-barcoded 5' primer plus a J-beta primer mix. From the 5' RACE reads, TCRdb called clonotypes with MiXCR, one entry per CDR3 protein. This table holds over a million distinct CDR3 sequences, roughly 40% found once. The sequenced sample was blood. These receptors were taken from a woman aged 18-29 years in good health.

This clonotype was counted between two and nine times. The genes are TRBV20-1 and TRBJ2-5, with D hard to call. V dropped 4 bases and J dropped 0 bases, with 6 bases sitting between them. Germline V gene sequence: CDR1 DFQATT, CDR2 SNEGSKA (reference sequence). The CDR3 consists of 12 residues. The DNA of the CDR3 is TGCAGTGCTACAACCCACCAAGAGACCCAGTACTTC. It codes for CSATTHQETQYF.

The genes are TRBV3-1 and TRBJ1-2, with D possibly matching TRBD1 (5 bases). This CDR3 is 16 amino acids long. Germline CDR1 LGHDT, CDR2 YNNKEL (reference sequence). V was shortened by 4 bases and J by 6 bases, with 21 bases between the two germline ends. In DNA, the CDR3 is TGTGCCAGCAGCCGAGACTTAGGGACCTGGTATCATGGCTACACCTTC. Translation: CASSRDLGTWYHGYTF.

In its sample, this clonotype was seen a few times. The chain employs TRBV27 and TRBJ1-2, with no clear D. CDR1 and CDR2 (germline): MNHEY, SMNVEV (reference sequence). V lost 6 bases and J lost 2, with 16 bases in between. This CDR3 spans 15 amino acids. CDR3 protein: CASSPTGHPNYGYTF. For the CDR3, the DNA is TGTGCCAGCAGCCCCACGGGTCACCCGAACTATGGCTACACCTTC.

The sample holds a few counts of this clonotype. J is TRBJ2-1 and V is TRBV29-1; D is perhaps TRBD2 (5 bases). V was cut by 2 bases and J by 9 bases, with 8 bases left in between. CDR1 SQVTM and CDR2 ANQGSEA come from the germline V gene. CDR3 length equals 11 residues. This CDR3 reads CSVERGSEQFF. CDR3 nucleotide sequence: TGCAGCGTTGAACGAGGGTCTGAGCAGTTCTTC.

This sequence joins TRBV6-1 and TRBJ1-1; unclear D gene. The CDR3 runs 11 residues. The germline V gene has CDR1 MNHNS and CDR2 SASEGT. Trimming left V 3 bases short and J 8 bases short, with 7 bases between. The CDR3 DNA reads as TGTGCCAGCAGTGAGGTCAGAGAAGCTTTCTTT. It yields the protein CASSEVREAFF.

The V and J genes are TRBV6-6 and TRBJ2-7, with no clear D. Trimming pared 2 bases from V and 4 bases from J, leaving 12 bases between. CDR1 and CDR2 from the germline V gene are MNHNY and SVGAGI (reference sequence). This CDR3 contains 14 residues. CDR3 in amino acids: CASSYALERYEQYF. CDR3 nucleotides: TGTGCCAGCAGTTACGCCCTAGAGCGTTACGAGCAGTACTTC.

This clonotype was detected ten times or more. The V call is TRBV7-3, the J call TRBJ1-2; D gene uncertain. Germline V gene lookup returns CDR1 SGHTA and CDR2 FQGTGA. V was cut by 1 base and J by 6 bases, with 3 bases left in between. The CDR3 is 11 amino acids. The CDR3, as DNA: TGTGCCAGCAGCTTAAATAATGGCTACACCTTC. The encoded protein is CASSLNNGYTF.

This clonotype has only a few counts. The chain recombines TRBV7-2 with TRBJ2-5; the D call may be TRBD1 or TRBD2 (6 bases each). The J call may be mistaken, given a closer DNA end match to TRBJ2-7. Germline CDR1 and CDR2: SGHTA and FQGNSA. This CDR3 region has 16 residues. In DNA form, the CDR3 reads TGTGCCAGCAGCCCCGGGGGCGGCAGGGGAGTTTACGAGCAGTACTTC. Its protein product is CASSPGGGRGVYEQYF.

In this sample, this clonotype turned up a few times. The chain is built from TRBV12-3 or TRBV12-4 and TRBJ1-2; D is perhaps TRBD1 (6 bases). This CDR3 has 12 residues. Trimming shortened V by 6 bases and J by 6 bases, and 11 bases separated the two germline ends. The CDR3, as DNA: TGTGCCAGCAGCCCGGGGGCAAATGGCTACACCTTC. It specifies CASSPGANGYTF.

The chain employs TRBV12-3 or TRBV12-4 and TRBJ1-2, with D perhaps matching TRBD1 (5 bases). Trimming left V 5 bases short and J 6 bases short, with 10 bases between. This CDR3 is 12 amino acids long. CDR3 DNA: TGTGCCAGCAGTCTGACAGAAGATGGCTACACCTTC. Encoded protein: CASSLTEDGYTF.

The chain uses TRBV7-3 and TRBJ2-7; 11 nucleotides line up with TRBD1. This CDR3 comprises 17 residues. Trimming at V came to 5 bases and at J to 7 bases, leaving 16 bases not matched to a gene. The germline V gene encodes CDR1 SGHTA and CDR2 FQGTGA. CDR3 loop: CASSQNPGQGDLDEQYF. Here the CDR3 DNA reads TGTGCCAGCAGCCAAAATCCGGGACAGGGGGACTTGGATGAGCAGTACTTC. Using reference TRBV7-3 and TRBJ2-7 for the parts outside the CDR3, the full variable domain is GAGVSQTPSNKVTEKGKYVELRCDPISGHTALYWYRQSLGQGPEFLIYFQGTGAADDSGLPNDRFFAVRPEGSVSTLKIQRTERGDSAVYLCASSQNPGQGDLDEQYFGPGTRLTVT.

This clonotype came up a few times. Germline and junction disagree at one end, which may indicate a read error. The chain uses TRBV6-5 and TRBJ2-7; D gene unclear. Germline values: CDR1 MNHEY, CDR2 SVGAGI. The CDR3 totals 13 residues. In DNA, the CDR3 is TGTACCAGCAGTAGGACGGTGGACTACGAGCAGTACTTC. Protein product: CTSSRTVDYEQYF.

CDR3 residues: CASSADLHNEQFF. The CDR3 coding sequence is TGTGCCAGCAGTGCGGATTTGCACAATGAGCAGTTCTTC. This chain links TRBV6-1 with TRBJ2-1; D is undetermined. The CDR3 loop spans 13 amino acids. The germline V and J ends were trimmed by 4 bases and 5 bases, with 9 bases remaining between them. Germline CDR1 MNHNS, CDR2 SASEGT.

Regarding this clonotype: This could be a read error, since a much larger clone is one nucleotide away. The J gene is TRBJ1-2, the V gene TRBV5-1; maybe TRBD1 (5 bases). The V and J ends lost 2 bases and 2 bases respectively, with 19 bases between them. The CDR3 runs 17 residues. Germline V lookup: CDR1 SGHRS, CDR2 YFSETQ. CDR3 protein: CASSLGATFTLNYGYTF. The CDR3 DNA reads TGCGCCAGCAGCTTAGGGGCGACATTTACCTTAAACTATGGCTACACCTTC.